This entry features one TCR beta chain sequence. What it recognizes is unknown. The data belong to a study of CD8 T cells in ankylosing spondylitis. CDR3 length equals 16 residues. Construction of TCR beta libraries was performed using quantitative 5'-RACE with molecular barcodes. TCRdb analysed the 5' RACE reads with MiXCR anew, one entry per CDR3 protein. The sample has some 840,000 distinct CDR3 sequences; about 10% are singletons. Whole-study results and caveats: It was reported that disease-linked clones were significantly enriched in matched ankylosing spondylitis synovial fluid. Disease-associated clonotypes exhibited CD8+ identity and were relatively infrequent in peripheral blood. A TCR beta motif made of fewer than ten highly homologous variants seemed typical of ankylosing spondylitis blood.

The clonotype was recovered from a male donor with ankylosing spondylitis. The sample comprised blood, either unsorted or a sorted T cell fraction (not recorded which). This rearrangement joins TRBV21-1 to TRBJ1-1. TRBV21-1 is labeled a pseudogene. The CDR3 nucleotides read TGTGCCAGCAGCAAAGATTGGTACAGCTCGAACACTGAAGCTTTCTTT. Protein sequence: CASSKDWYSSNTEAFF.